These 11 T cell receptor beta chains were sequenced from one sample in a study of T cells after yellow fever vaccination. TCRdb itself ran the 5' RACE reads through MiXCR, one entry per CDR3 protein. The table records 250,000 to 400,000 distinct CDR3 sequences, 3.5% to 4.5% of them present only once. Material: PBMCs, obtained 15 days after the yellow fever booster vaccination. These receptors originate from a man younger than 30 who received the YFV17D yellow fever vaccine.

This clonotype has a handful of counts. The CDR3 DNA reads TGCGCCAGCAGCTTGGTAGCCCCCCGGGAGACCCAGTACTTC. Amino acids: CASSLVAPRETQYF. The chain carries TRBV5-1 and TRBJ2-5; D is unclear. The V end lost 0 bases, the J end lost 5 bases, and 11 bases lay between the germline ends. This CDR3 has 14 residues. In germline, CDR1 is SGHRS, CDR2 YFSETQ.

This clonotype showed up just a few times. The chain has TRBV12-3 or TRBV12-4 and TRBJ1-5; 8 bases agree with TRBD1. The CDR3 is 15 amino acids. V shed 8 bases, J shed 2 bases, and the junction held 8 bases outside the gene matches. In DNA form, the CDR3 reads TGTGCCAGCGGCACAGGGGGTTACGGCAATCAGCCCCAGCATTTT. Its protein product is CASGTGGYGNQPQHF.

This clonotype came up a few times. The chain joins TRBV7-6 to TRBJ2-7, with 7 bases identical to TRBD2. The CDR3 totals 13 residues. Germline lookup yields CDR1 SGHVS and CDR2 FNYEAQ. V shed 8 bases and J 3 bases; nucleotides not matched to a gene: 7. The DNA of the CDR3 is TGTGCCAGCTCCCCGGGAGGACTCTACGAGCAGTACGTC. Residues: CASSPGGLYEQYV.

This clonotype showed up many times. The J gene is TRBJ1-5, the V gene TRBV7-2, with unresolved D. Germline V lookup: CDR1 SGHTA, CDR2 FQGNSA. Trimming removed 5 bases from V and 5 bases from J, with 10 bases in between. The CDR3 totals 13 residues. Written as DNA, the CDR3 is TGTGCCAGCAGCCGCGGGAGTCATCAGCCCCAGCATTTT. Its protein product is CASSRGSHQPQHF.

The chain has TRBV12-3 or TRBV12-4 and TRBJ1-5, with D maybe TRBD1 (5 bases). V lost 0 bases, J lost 4 bases, and 10 bases lay in between. This CDR3 comprises 15 residues. CDR3 loop: CASSLAVRVNQPQHF. The CDR3 bases are TGTGCCAGCAGTTTAGCGGTCAGGGTGAATCAGCCCCAGCATTTT.

V usage is TRBV10-2 and J usage is TRBJ1-2, with D possibly TRBD1 on 5 matching bases. Germline CDR1 is WSHSY and CDR2 is SAAADI. The CDR3 totals 14 residues. The V end lost 2 bases, the J end lost 5 bases, and 12 bases lay between the germline ends. CDR3 region: CASSEGKGLYGYTF. The CDR3 region has the DNA TGCGCCAGCAGTGAGGGGAAGGGGCTATATGGCTACACCTTC.

This chain connects TRBV5-1 to TRBJ2-1; the D gene is possibly TRBD1 (6 bases). The CDR3 spans 15 residues. Trimming removed 2 bases from V and 1 base from J, with 10 bases in between. Looked up from germline, CDR1 is SGHRS and CDR2 is YFSETQ. The CDR3, as DNA: TGCGCCAGCAGCTTCACTGACAGGTCCTACAATGAGCAGTTCTTC. Protein: CASSFTDRSYNEQFF.

This clonotype was seen more than once but under ten times. The CDR3 region has the DNA TGCAGTGCTAGAGATTGGGGACTAGCGGGTCCGTTCTACGAGCAGTACTTC. Translating gives CSARDWGLAGPFYEQYF. The gene calls are TRBV20-1 and TRBJ2-7, with 12 bases matching TRBD2. The CDR3 is 17 residues long. Germline V gene data show CDR1 as DFQATT and CDR2 as SNEGSKA (reference sequence). J gave up 3 bases and V 0 bases, and 9 bases lay outside the gene matches.

The J gene is TRBJ2-6, the V gene TRBV19, with TRBD2 identical over 7 bases. This CDR3 is 16 amino acids long. Germline V gene data show CDR1 as LNHDA and CDR2 as SQIVND (reference sequence). The V gene end was trimmed by 2 bases and the J gene end by 2 bases; junction bases not matched to a gene: 3. CDR3 protein: CASSILGRAGANVLTF. CDR3 DNA: TGTGCCAGTAGTATATTGGGGAGGGCTGGGGCCAACGTCCTGACTTTC.

In this sample, this clonotype turned up many times. The V and J genes are TRBV29-1 and TRBJ2-3; the match to TRBD2 covers 9 bases. CDR1 and CDR2 from the germline V gene are SQVTM and ANQGSEA. CDR3 length equals 13 residues. V lost 6 bases, J lost 6 bases, and 7 bases stayed unmatched. DNA of the CDR3: TGCAGCGTGGGTAGACTAGCGGCGGATACGCAGTATTTT. Amino acids: CSVGRLAADTQYF.

This clonotype was picked up many times. DNA for the CDR3: TGTGCCAGTAGTTCGCGGGGGGGCCATGATGAGCAGTTCTTC. This sequence encodes CASSSRGGHDEQFF. The chain is built from TRBV19 and TRBJ2-1; 9 positions match TRBD2. Per the germline V gene, CDR1 is LNHDA and CDR2 is SQIVND (reference sequence). V shed 5 bases, J shed 8 bases, and the junction held 7 bases outside the gene matches. The CDR3 loop spans 14 amino acids.